The clone carrying this T cell receptor beta chain was observed many times. This entry is derived from a study of T-cell reconstitution after alpha-beta-depleted transplantation in children. For TCRbeta, the library was prepared with unique molecular identifiers. Each CDR3 protein gets one entry after TCRdb re-called the PCR reads with MiXCR. The sample shows about 690,000 distinct CDR3 sequences, approximately 15% of them seen only once. The J segment lost 2 bases and the V segment lost 4 bases, leaving 10 bases of the junction unmatched. The CDR3 covers 16 residues. Germline CDR1 and CDR2: SGHTS and YDEGEE.

The sample in question was PBMCs from the stem cell graft donor, obtained from the stem cell graft. The chain links TRBV5-8 to TRBJ2-7; 9 positions match TRBD2. This sequence originates from a human donor who donated a stem cell graft to a child with acute myeloid leukemia. DNA of the CDR3: TGTGCCAGCAGCCCTATAGGTAGCGGGGGAACCTACGAGCAGTACGTC. Protein: CASSPIGSGGTYEQYV.